A selection of T cell receptor beta chains follows, all from one sample in a study of blood T cell repertoires in COVID-19. Only in-frame clones appear in the TCRdb table, and some are missing; sequencing was by immunoSEQ multiplex PCR. The data contain under 250,000 clones, about 85% of them singletons. Sequencing input: PBMCs or T cells enriched from blood (not recorded which). These receptors were obtained from a man younger than 45 who had recovered from COVID-19. CDR3s include the opening cysteine and the closing phenylalanine or tryptophan. D genes are given only for firm matches. Clone size is not always given. Where it is, it says once, few, many or a class for expanded clones.

size | J | length | V | D | DNA | CDR3
NA | TRBJ2-7 | 16 | TRBV6-5 | NA | TGTGCCAGCAGTTACTCGTCCGGCAGGGTCGAATACGAGCAGTACTTC | CASSYSSGRVEYEQYF
NA | TRBJ2-1 | 14 | TRBV14 | TRBD2 | TGTGCCAGCAGCCAAGTTAGCGGGAGTAATGAGCAGTTCTTC | CASSQVSGSNEQFF
NA | TRBJ1-3 | 17 | TRBV18 | NA | TGTGCCAGCTCCCTAACCCCCCTGACAGGTTTTGGAAACACCATATATTTT | CASSLTPLTGFGNTIYF
once | TRBJ2-5 | 15 | TRBV19 | TRBD2 | TGTGCCAGTAGCCGGACTAGCGGGGGCCAAGAGACCCAGTACTTC | CASSRTSGGQETQYF
NA | TRBJ1-1 | 13 | TRBV28 | NA | TGTGCCAGCAGTTTACCCCGGGAAAGTGAAGCTTTCTTT | CASSLPRESEAFF
NA | TRBJ1-5 | 14 | TRBV19 | NA | TGTGCCACCTCTACAGAAACTAGCAATCAGCCCCAGCATTTT | CATSTETSNQPQHF
NA | TRBJ1-4 | 15 | TRBV6-5 | TRBD1 | TGTGCCGCAAGCCGCCTCGAGACAGGGAGTCGAAAACTGTTTTTT | CAASRLETGSRKLFF
NA | TRBJ2-1 | 15 | TRBV6-2/TRBV6-3 | TRBD2 | TGTGCCAGCAGTCCAACTAGCGGGGGGTCGGTGGAGCAGTTCTTC | CASSPTSGGSVEQFF
NA | TRBJ2-3 | 20 | TRBV6-2/TRBV6-3 | TRBD2 | TGTGCCAGCAGTTACGGGACTAGCGGGGGGTCATATTCTAGCACAGATACGCAGTATTTT | CASSYGTSGGSYSSTDTQYF
NA | TRBJ2-7 | 11 | TRBV6-5 | NA | TGTGCCAGTTCACAGGTTTACGAGCAGTACTTC | CASSQVYEQYF
NA | TRBJ2-3 | 15 | TRBV28 | NA | TGTGCCAGCAGATCGTTAGAACGGGACACAGATACGCAGTATTTT | CASRSLERDTDTQYF